Sequencing of this TCR beta chain was carried out in a study of blood T cell repertoires in COVID-19. Study context: The origin of the acute and convalescent COVID-19 samples was the United States, Italy and Spain. PBMCs, B-cell-depleted T cells, or T cells provided the cDNA or gDNA that made up the material.

In the authors' workflow: Reference gene primer amplification gave nucleated cell count estimates. TCRdb keeps only in-frame clones here, not all; method: immunoSEQ multiplex PCR. That table furnishes V, J and clone size, whereas the DNA furnished D and trimming. The sample has approximately 120,000 clones, almost 70% seen once. The source of this sequence is a woman aged 70-85 years with acute or convalescent COVID-19. Sequenced: peripheral blood.

The CDR3 DNA follows: TGTGCCATCAGTGGTGGGCTAGCGGGGCGTTACGAGCAGTACTTC. Encoded protein: CAISGGLAGRYEQYF. The rearrangement joins TRBV10-3 to TRBJ2-7, with TRBD2 matching over 9 bases. Germline V CDR1 and CDR2: ENHRY, SYGVKD. The V gene end was trimmed by 4 bases and the J gene end by 4 bases; junction bases not matched to a gene: 8. CDR3 length: 15 residues.